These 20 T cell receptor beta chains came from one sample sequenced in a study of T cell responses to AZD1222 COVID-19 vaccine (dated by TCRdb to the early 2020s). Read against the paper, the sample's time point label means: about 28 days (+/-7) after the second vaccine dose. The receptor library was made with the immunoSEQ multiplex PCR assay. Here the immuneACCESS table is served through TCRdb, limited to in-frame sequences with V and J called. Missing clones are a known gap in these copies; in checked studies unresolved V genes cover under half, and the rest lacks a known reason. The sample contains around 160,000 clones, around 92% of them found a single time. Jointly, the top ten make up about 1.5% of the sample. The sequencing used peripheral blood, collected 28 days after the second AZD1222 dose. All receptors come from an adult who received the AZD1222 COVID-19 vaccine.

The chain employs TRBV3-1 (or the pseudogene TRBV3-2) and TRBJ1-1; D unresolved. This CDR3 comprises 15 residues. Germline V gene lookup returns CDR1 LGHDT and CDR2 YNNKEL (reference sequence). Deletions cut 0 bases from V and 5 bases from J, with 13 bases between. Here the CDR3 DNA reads TGTGCCAGCAGCCAAGATGTCCAGGTTAGAACTGAAGCTTTCTTT. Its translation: CASSQDVQVRTEAFF.

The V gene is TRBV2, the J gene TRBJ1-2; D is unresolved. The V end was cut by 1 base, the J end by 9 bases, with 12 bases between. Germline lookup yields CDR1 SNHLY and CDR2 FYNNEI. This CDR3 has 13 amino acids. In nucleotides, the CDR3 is TGTGCCAGCAGTGAAGTTGCTTCGGCGAGCTACACCTTC. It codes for CASSEVASASYTF.

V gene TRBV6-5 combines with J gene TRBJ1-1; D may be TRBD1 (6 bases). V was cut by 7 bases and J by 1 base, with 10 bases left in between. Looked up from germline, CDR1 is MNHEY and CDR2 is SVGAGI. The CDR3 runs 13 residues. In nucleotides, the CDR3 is TGTGCCAGCAACACACAGGGGAACACTGAAGCTTTCTTT. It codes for CASNTQGNTEAFF.

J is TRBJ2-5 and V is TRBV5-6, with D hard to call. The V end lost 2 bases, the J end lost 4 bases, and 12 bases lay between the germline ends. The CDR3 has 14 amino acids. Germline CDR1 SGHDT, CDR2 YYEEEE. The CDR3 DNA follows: TGTGCCAGCAGCTTTAGTTTAACCCCAGAGACCCAGTACTTC. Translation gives CASSFSLTPETQYF.

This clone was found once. The CDR3, as DNA: TGTGCCAGCTCCCGGGACTTTAACAATGAGCAGTTCTTC. It specifies CASSRDFNNEQFF. J is TRBJ2-1 and V is TRBV18, with D perhaps matching TRBD2 (6 bases). In germline, CDR1 is KGHSH, CDR2 LQKENI. Trimming cost V 6 bases and J 5 bases, with 11 bases left between them. This CDR3 has 13 residues.

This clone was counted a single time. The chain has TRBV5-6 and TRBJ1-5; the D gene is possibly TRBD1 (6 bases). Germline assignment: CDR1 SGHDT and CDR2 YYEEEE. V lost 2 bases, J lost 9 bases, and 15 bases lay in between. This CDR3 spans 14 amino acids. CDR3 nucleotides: TGTGCCAGCAGCTTCGGTCGAAGGGGGGGGCCCCAGCATTTT. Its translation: CASSFGRRGGPQHF.

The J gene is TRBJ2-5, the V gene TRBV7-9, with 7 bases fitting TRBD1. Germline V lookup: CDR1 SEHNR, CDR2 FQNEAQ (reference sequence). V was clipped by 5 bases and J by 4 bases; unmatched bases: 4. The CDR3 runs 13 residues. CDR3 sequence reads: CASSQTGRETQYF. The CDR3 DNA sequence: TGTGCCAGCAGCCAGACAGGGAGAGAGACCCAGTACTTC.

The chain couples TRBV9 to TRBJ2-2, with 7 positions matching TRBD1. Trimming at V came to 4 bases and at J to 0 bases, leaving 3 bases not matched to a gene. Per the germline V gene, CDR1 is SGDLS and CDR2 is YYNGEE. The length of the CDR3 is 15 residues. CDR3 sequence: CASSPTGANTGELFF. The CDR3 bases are TGTGCCAGCAGCCCTACAGGGGCGAACACCGGGGAGCTGTTTTTT. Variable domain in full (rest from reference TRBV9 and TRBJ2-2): DSGVTQTPKHLITATGQRVTLRCSPRSGDLSVYWYQQSLDQGLQFLIQYYNGEERAKGNILERFSAQQFPDLHSELNLSSLELGDSALYFCASSPTGANTGELFFGEGSRLTVL.

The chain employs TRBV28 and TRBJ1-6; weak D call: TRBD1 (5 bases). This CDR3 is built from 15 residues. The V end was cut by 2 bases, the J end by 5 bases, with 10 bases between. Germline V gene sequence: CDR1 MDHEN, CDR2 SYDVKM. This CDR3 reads CASSLRTPDNSPLHF. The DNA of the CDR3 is TGTGCCAGCAGTTTACGGACACCCGATAATTCACCCCTCCACTTT.

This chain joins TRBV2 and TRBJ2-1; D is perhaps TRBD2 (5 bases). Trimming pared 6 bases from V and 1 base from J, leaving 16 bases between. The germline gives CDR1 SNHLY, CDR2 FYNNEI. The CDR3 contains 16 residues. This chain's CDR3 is CASSTGESESYNEQFF. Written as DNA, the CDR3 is TGTGCCAGCAGCACCGGGGAGAGCGAGTCCTACAATGAGCAGTTCTTC. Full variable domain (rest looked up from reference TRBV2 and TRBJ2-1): EPEVTQTPSHQVTQMGQEVILRCVPISNHLYFYWYRQILGQKVEFLVSFYNNEISEKSEIFDDQFSVERPDGSNFTLKIRSTKLEDSAMYFCASSTGESESYNEQFFGPGTRLTVL.

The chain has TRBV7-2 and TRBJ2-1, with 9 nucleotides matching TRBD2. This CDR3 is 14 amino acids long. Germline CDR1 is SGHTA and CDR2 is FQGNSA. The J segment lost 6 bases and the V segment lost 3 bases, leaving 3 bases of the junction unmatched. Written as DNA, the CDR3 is TGTGCCAGCAGCTTGGGGACTAGCCCCAATGAGCAGTTCTTC. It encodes CASSLGTSPNEQFF.

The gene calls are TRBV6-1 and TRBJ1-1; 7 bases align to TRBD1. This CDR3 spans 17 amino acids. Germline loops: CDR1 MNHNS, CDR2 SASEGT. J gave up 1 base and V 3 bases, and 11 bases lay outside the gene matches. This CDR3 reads CASSESAGTEQNTEAFF. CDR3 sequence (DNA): TGTGCCAGCAGTGAGAGCGCCGGGACAGAACAGAACACTGAAGCTTTCTTT.

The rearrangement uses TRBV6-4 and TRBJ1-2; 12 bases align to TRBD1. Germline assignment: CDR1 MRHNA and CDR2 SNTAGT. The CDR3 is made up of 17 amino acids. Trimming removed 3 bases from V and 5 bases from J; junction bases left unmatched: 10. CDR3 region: CASSERDRGLLLYGYTF. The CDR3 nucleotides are TGTGCCAGCAGTGAAAGGGACAGGGGGCTTTTGCTATATGGCTACACCTTC.

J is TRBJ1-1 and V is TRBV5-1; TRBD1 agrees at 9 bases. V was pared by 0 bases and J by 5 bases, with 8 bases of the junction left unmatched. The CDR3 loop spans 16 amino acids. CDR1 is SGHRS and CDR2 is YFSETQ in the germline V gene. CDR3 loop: CASSLDTGGKVTEAFF. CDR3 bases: TGCGCCAGCAGCTTGGATACAGGGGGCAAGGTAACTGAAGCTTTCTTT.

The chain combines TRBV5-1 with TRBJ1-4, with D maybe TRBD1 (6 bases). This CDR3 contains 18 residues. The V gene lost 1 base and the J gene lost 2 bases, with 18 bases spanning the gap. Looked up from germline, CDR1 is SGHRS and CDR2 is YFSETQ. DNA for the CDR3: TGCGCCAGCAGCTTGCTCGACAGGAGCCTTTCTACTAATGAAAAACTGTTTTTT. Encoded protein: CASSLLDRSLSTNEKLFF.

CDR3 coding DNA: TGTGCCAGCAGCTTAGATTTTGGACAGGGGGCCTACGAGCAGTACTTC. Encoded protein: CASSLDFGQGAYEQYF. This chain connects TRBV11-2 to TRBJ2-7; TRBD1 agrees at 10 bases. This CDR3 is 16 amino acids long. Trimming took 0 bases from V and 2 from J; bases not matched to a gene: 4. Germline V gene sequence: CDR1 SGHAT, CDR2 FQNNGV.

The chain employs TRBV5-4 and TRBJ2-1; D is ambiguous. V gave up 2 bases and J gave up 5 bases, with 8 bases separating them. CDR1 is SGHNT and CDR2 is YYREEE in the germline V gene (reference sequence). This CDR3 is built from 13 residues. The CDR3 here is CASSFSLDNEQFF. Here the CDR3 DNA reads TGTGCCAGCAGCTTCTCATTAGACAATGAGCAGTTCTTC. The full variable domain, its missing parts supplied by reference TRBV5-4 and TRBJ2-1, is ETGVTQSPTHLIKTRGQQVTLRCSSQSGHNTVSWYQQALGQGPQFIFQYYREEENGRGNFPPRFSGLQFPNYSSELNVNALELDDSALYLCASSFSLDNEQFFGPGTRLTVL.

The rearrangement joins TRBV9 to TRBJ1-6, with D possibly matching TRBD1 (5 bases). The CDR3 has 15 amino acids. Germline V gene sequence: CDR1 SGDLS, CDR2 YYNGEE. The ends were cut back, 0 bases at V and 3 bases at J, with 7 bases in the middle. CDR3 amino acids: CASSVDQGYNSPLHF. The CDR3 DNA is TGTGCCAGCAGCGTAGACCAGGGCTATAATTCACCCCTCCACTTT.

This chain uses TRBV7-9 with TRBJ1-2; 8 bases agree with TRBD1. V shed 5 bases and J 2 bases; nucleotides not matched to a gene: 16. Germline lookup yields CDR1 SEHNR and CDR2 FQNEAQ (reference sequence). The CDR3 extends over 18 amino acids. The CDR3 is CASSLETGAEPNNYGYTF. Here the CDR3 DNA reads TGTGCCAGCAGCCTAGAGACAGGGGCCGAACCAAACAACTATGGCTACACCTTC.

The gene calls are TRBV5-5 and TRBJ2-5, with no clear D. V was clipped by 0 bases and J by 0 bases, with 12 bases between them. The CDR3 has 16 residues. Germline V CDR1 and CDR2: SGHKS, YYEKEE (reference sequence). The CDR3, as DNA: TGTGCCAGCAGCTTGGGGTGGAACTTGTACCAAGAGACCCAGTACTTC. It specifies CASSLGWNLYQETQYF.